This record looks at one T cell receptor (beta chain) sequence and its context. Its antigen is not known. The sample originates from a study of cytomegalovirus exposure and HLA in healthy donors. General study points: Across all donors, roughly uniform sequencing depth was an assumption of the presence/absence analyses. The productive fraction for most TCR beta V segments was about 87% or about 30% in an earlier analysis. Later, TCR association rates were found to vary by HLA locus, highest for DRB1 and lowest for HLA-C.

Primers included in the PCR were 60 Vbeta and 13 Jbeta primers. Libraries were prepared by immunoSEQ multiplex PCR; TCRdb keeps only in-frame clonotypes and omits some of them. In the table there are around 150,000 clones, approximately 82% of which are singletons. Germline-derived CDR1 and CDR2 are SNHLY and FYNNEI. Between the trimmed V and J ends, which lost 4 bases and 3 bases, there was a span of 3 bases. CDR3 length: 12 amino acids. This receptor was identified in a male donor in good health and CMV-seronegative. This chain connects TRBV2 to TRBJ2-2; D is undetermined. The sequencing input was PBMCs. This CDR3 reads CASSAYTGELFF. CDR3 sequence (DNA): TGTGCCAGCAGTGCCTACACCGGGGAGCTGTTTTTT.